One and the same sample provided the 11 T cell receptor beta chains below, sequenced in a study of blood T cell repertoires in COVID-19. Clones were sequenced by immunoSEQ multiplex PCR, and TCRdb holds only the in-frame ones, with some missing. This sample yields over 150,000 clones, of which about four fifths are seen a single time; 3.2% belongs to the top ten. What was sequenced was PBMCs or T cells enriched from blood (not recorded which). Receptor source: a woman in her 30s who had recovered from COVID-19.

The chain carries TRBV6-5 and TRBJ1-2; D is unresolved. Between the trimmed V and J ends, which lost 6 bases and 8 bases, there was a span of 16 bases. Germline CDR1 is MNHEY and CDR2 is SVGAGI. The CDR3 consists of 13 residues. CDR3 residues: CASRPLLLGGYTF. CDR3 DNA: TGTGCCAGCAGGCCCCTACTCCTCGGGGGCTACACCTTC.

V and J are TRBV7-6 and TRBJ1-1, with a tentative D call TRBD1 (6 bases). The germline V and J ends were trimmed by 5 bases and 4 bases, with 11 bases remaining between them. The CDR3 loop spans 13 amino acids. Germline V gives CDR1 SGHVS, CDR2 FNYEAQ. The CDR3 loop is CASSATGSTEAFF. In nucleotides, the CDR3 is TGTGCCAGCAGCGCCACAGGGAGCACTGAAGCTTTCTTT.

The V gene is TRBV6-1, the J gene TRBJ2-7, with D unclear. V shed 3 bases and J shed 1 base, with 7 bases lying between them. The CDR3 contains 13 residues. Germline V gives CDR1 MNHNS, CDR2 SASEGT. The CDR3 bases are TGTGCCAGCAGTGATTACGGGTCCTACGAGCAGTACGTC. It encodes CASSDYGSYEQYV.

This clone was detected only a few times. The V call is TRBV7-8, the J call TRBJ1-3; TRBD1 matches 9 bases. Trimming at V came to 1 base and at J to 3 bases, leaving 4 bases not matched to a gene. This CDR3 is built from 16 residues. In germline, CDR1 is SGHVS, CDR2 FQNEAQ. The DNA for the CDR3 is TGTGCCAGCAGCTTAGACAGGGGGCGAAGTGGAAACACCATATATTTT. Translation gives CASSLDRGRSGNTIYF. Full variable domain (remainder filled in from reference TRBV7-8 and TRBJ1-3): GAGVSQSPRYKVAKRGQDVALRCDPISGHVSLFWYQQALGQGPEFLTYFQNEAQLDKSGLPSDRFFAERPEGSVSTLKIQRTQQEDSAVYLCASSLDRGRSGNTIYFGEGSWLTVV.

The chain employs TRBV6-1 and TRBJ2-5; TRBD2 agrees at 12 bases. Germline trimming cut 3 bases from V and 3 bases from J; bases unmatched to any gene: 8. Germline CDR1 is MNHNS and CDR2 is SASEGT. This CDR3 region has 17 residues. The CDR3 DNA follows: TGTGCCAGCAGTGATTCGGGTTGGACTAGCGGGAAAGAGACCCAGTACTTC. Residues: CASSDSGWTSGKETQYF.

V gene TRBV7-3 combines with J gene TRBJ1-1; 8 bases align to TRBD1. This CDR3 is built from 16 residues. The germline CDR1 and CDR2 sequences are SGHTA and FQGTGA. The junction had 18 bases not matched to a gene; V was cut back by 4 bases and J by 11 bases. The CDR3 DNA reads TGTGCCAGCAGCTCCGTTGGCCCGGACAGGGTTCATGTGGCTTTCTTT. Amino acids: CASSSVGPDRVHVAFF.

Of note for this clone: At one end the junction does not follow the germline gene, possibly because of a read error. The rearrangement uses TRBV7-8 and TRBJ2-1, with 10 bases lining up with TRBD2. CDR1 is SGHVS and CDR2 is FQNEAQ in the germline V gene. The CDR3 contains 18 residues. CDR3 sequence reads: CASSLARRLAGEKSEQFF. The CDR3 nucleotides read TGTGCCAGCAGCCTAGCAAGGCGGCTAGCGGGAGAGAAGTCTGAGCAGTTCTTC.

The chain has TRBV19 and TRBJ2-2; TRBD1 matches 7 bases. The V segment lost 6 bases and the J segment 3 bases; nucleotides outside the gene matches: 7. CDR3 length equals 15 residues. Looked up from germline, CDR1 is LNHDA and CDR2 is SQIVND (reference sequence). The CDR3 nucleotides are TGTGCCAGTAGCCTCCGACAGGGTTACACCGGGGAGCTGTTTTTT. Its protein product is CASSLRQGYTGELFF.

This rearrangement joins TRBV27 to TRBJ1-6; 7 bases fit TRBD1. This CDR3 is built from 17 residues. Germline lookup yields CDR1 MNHEY and CDR2 SMNVEV (reference sequence). After removal of 6 bases from V and 0 bases from J, the junction contained 8 bases not matched to a gene. CDR3 protein: CASRPTGESSYNSPLHF. Here the CDR3 DNA reads TGTGCCAGCAGACCTACAGGGGAAAGCTCCTATAATTCACCCCTCCACTTT.

V and J are TRBV15 and TRBJ2-7, with TRBD1 matching over 10 bases. V lost 1 base and J lost 1; bases outside the gene matches: 1. The germline V gene encodes CDR1 LNHNV and CDR2 YYDKDF (reference sequence). The CDR3 totals 15 residues. CDR3 protein: CATSRGGQGSYEQYF. The CDR3 region has the DNA TGTGCCACCAGCAGAGGGGGACAGGGGTCCTACGAGCAGTACTTC.

V usage is TRBV6-6 and J usage is TRBJ1-5; TRBD1 agrees at 8 bases. The CDR3 consists of 15 residues. CDR1 is MNHNY, CDR2 SVGAGI, per germline (reference sequence). The ends lost 11 bases at V and 3 bases at J; junction bases unmatched: 12. The CDR3 is CAAHPGTGFNQPQHF. The CDR3 coding sequence is TGTGCCGCCCACCCGGGGACAGGATTCAATCAGCCCCAGCATTTT.